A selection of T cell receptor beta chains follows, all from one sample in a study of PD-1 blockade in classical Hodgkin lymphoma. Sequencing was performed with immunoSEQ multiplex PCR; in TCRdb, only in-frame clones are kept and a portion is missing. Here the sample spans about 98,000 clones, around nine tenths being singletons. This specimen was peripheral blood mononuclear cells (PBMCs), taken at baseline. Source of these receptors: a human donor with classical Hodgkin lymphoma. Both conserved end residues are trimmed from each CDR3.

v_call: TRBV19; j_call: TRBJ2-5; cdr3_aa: ASSRNGVLGETQY
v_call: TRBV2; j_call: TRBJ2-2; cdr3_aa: ASSEGPPFTGELF
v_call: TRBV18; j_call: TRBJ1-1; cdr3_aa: ASSPRDREGTEAF
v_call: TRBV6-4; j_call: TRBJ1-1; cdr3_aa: ASRLQGNTEAF
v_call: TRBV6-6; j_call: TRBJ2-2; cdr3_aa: ASSYSDAGELF
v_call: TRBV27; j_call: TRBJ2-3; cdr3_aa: ASSTRQGANPDTQY
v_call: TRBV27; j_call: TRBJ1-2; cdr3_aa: ASSFIGGGGYYGYT
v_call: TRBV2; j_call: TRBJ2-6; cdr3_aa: ASSEQGAGANVLT
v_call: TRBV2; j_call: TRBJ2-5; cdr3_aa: ASRRTGRVLRTETQY
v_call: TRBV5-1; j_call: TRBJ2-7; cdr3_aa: ASRRDQPSSYEQY
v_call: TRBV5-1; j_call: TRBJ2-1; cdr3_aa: ASSGMTSTSLWSYNEQF
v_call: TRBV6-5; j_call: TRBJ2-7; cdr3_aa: ASSYSRRTLPGEY
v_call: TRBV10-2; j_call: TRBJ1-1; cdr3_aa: ASSEGPTRGEAF
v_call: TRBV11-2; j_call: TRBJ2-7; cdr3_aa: ASRARGRASYEQY
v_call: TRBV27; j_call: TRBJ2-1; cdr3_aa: ASSFPPGTSHNEQF
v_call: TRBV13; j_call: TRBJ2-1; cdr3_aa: ASSGPGTANLYNEQF
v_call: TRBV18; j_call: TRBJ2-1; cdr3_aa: ASSPGQGEVDEQF
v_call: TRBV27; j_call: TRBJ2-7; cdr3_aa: ASTKWTSGGEQY
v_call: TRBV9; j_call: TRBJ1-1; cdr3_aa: ASSQGQGSRNTEAF
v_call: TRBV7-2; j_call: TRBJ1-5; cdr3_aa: ASSFFSSGTGGNQPQH
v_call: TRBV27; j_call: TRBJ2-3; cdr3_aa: ASSLERGTDTQY
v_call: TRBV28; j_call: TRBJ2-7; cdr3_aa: AAGSRAPYEQY
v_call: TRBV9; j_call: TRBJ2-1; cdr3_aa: ASRPGTGVLQF
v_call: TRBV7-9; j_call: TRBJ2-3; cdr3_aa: ASSLARDWTTDTQY
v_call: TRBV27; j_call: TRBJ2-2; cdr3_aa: ASSFPGGHRGAGELF
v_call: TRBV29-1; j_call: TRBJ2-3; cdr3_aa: SVYNLPPFTDTQY
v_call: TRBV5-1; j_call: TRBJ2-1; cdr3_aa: ASRRTGTSVYNEQF
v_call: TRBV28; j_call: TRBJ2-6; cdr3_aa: ASSFWASGANVLT